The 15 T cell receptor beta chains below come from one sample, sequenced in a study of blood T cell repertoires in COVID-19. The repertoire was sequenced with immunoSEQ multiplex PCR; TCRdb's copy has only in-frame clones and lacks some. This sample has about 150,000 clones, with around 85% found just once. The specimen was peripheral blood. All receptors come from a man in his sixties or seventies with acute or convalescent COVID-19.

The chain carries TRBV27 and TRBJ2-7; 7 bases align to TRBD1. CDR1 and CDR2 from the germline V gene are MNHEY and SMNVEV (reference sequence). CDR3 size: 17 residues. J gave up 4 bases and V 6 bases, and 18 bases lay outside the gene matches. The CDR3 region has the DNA TGTGCCAGCAGGCTTCGTCCCGACAGGGATGGGATGTACGAGCAGTACTTC. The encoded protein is CASRLRPDRDGMYEQYF.

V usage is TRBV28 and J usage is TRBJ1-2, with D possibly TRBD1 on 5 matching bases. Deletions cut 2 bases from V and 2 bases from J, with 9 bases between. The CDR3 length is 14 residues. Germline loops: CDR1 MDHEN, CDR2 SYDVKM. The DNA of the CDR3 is TGTGCCAGCAGTTTAGATAACAGGAACTATGGCTACACCTTC. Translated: CASSLDNRNYGYTF.

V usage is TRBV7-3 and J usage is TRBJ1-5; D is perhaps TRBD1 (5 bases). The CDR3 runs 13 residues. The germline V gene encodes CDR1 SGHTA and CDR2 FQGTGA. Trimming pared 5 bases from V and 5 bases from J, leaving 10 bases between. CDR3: CASSADRDQPQHF. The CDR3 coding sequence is TGTGCCAGCAGCGCCGACAGAGATCAGCCCCAGCATTTT. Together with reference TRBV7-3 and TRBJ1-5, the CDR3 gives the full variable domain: GAGVSQTPSNKVTEKGKYVELRCDPISGHTALYWYRQSLGQGPEFLIYFQGTGAADDSGLPNDRFFAVRPEGSVSTLKIQRTERGDSAVYLCASSADRDQPQHFGDGTRLSIL.

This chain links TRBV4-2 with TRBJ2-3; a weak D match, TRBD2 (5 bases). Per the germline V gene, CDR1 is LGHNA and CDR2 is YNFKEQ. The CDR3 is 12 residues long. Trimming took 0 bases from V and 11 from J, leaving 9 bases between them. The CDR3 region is CASSQDGVQQYF. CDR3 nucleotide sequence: TGTGCCAGCAGCCAAGACGGGGTACAGCAGTATTTT.

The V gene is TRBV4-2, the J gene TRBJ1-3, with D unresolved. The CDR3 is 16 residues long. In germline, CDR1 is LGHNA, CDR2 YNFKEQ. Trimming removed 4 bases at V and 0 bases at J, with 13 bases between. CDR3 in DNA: TGTGCCAGCAGCCCACTGACGGCTAGCTCTGGAAACACCATATATTTT. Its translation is CASSPLTASSGNTIYF.

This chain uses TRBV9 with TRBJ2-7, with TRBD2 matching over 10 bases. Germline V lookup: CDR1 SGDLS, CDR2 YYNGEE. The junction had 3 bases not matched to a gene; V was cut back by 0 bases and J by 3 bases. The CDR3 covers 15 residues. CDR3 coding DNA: TGTGCCAGCAGCGTAGCAGGGACTAGCGACTACGAGCAGTACTTC. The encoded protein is CASSVAGTSDYEQYF.

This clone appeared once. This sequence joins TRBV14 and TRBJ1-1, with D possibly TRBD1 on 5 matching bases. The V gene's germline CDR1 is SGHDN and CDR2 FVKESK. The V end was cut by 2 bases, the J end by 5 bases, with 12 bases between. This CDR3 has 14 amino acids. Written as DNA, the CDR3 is TGTGCCAGCAGCCAAAACAGGAGGGGAACTGAAGCTTTCTTT. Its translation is CASSQNRRGTEAFF. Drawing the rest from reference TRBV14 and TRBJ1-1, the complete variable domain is EAGVTQFPSHSVIEKGQTVTLRCDPISGHDNLYWYRRVMGKEIKFLLHFVKESKQDESGMPNNRFLAERTGGTYSTLKVQPAELEDSGVYFCASSQNRRGTEAFFGQGTRLTVV.

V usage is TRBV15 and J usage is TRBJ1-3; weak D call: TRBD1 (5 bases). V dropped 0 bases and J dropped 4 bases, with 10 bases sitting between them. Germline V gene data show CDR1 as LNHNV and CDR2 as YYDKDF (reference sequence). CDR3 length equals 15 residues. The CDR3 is CATSRDGAGGNTIYF. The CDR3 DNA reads TGTGCCACCAGCAGAGATGGGGCAGGGGGAAACACCATATATTTT. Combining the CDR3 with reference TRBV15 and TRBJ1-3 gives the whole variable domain DAMVIQNPRYQVTQFGKPVTLSCSQTLNHNVMYWYQQKSSQAPKLLFHYYDKDFNNEADTPDNFQSRRPNTSFCFLDIRSPGLGDTAMYLCATSRDGAGGNTIYFGEGSWLTVV.

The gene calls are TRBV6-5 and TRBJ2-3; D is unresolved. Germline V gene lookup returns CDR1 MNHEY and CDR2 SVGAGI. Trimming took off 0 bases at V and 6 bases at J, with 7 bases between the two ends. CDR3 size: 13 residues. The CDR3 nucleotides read TGTGCCAGCAGTTACTCGAAGAGGGATACGCAGTATTTT. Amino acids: CASSYSKRDTQYF.

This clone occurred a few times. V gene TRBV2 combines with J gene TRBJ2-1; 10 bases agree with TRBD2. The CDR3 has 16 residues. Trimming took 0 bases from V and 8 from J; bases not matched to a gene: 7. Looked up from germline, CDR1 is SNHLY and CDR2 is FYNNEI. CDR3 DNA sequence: TGTGCCAGCAGTGAAGCGCGGTCTAGCGGGAGCTATGAGCAGTTCTTC. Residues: CASSEARSSGSYEQFF.

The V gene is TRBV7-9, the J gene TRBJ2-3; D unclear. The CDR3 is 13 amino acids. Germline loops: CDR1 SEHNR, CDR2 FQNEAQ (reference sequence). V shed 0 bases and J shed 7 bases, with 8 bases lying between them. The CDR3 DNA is TGTGCCAGCAGCTTAGCGGCACCAAATACGCAGTATTTT. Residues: CASSLAAPNTQYF.

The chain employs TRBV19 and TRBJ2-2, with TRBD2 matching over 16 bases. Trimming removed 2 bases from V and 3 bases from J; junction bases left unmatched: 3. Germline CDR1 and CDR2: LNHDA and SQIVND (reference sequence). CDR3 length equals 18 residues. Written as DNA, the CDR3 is TGTGCCAGTAGTATACCGGGACTAGCGGGAGGGGACACCGGGGAGCTGTTTTTT. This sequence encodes CASSIPGLAGGDTGELFF.

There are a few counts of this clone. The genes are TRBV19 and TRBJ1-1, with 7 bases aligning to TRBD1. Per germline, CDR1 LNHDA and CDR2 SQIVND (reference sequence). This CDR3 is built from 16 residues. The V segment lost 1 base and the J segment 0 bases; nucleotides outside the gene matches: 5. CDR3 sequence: CASSIATGAMNTEAFF. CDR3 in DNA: TGTGCCAGTAGTATAGCTACAGGGGCAATGAACACTGAAGCTTTCTTT.

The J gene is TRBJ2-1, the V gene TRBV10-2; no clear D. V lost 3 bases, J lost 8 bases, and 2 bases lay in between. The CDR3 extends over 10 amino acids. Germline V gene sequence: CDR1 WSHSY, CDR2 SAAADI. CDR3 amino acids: CASSDDEQFF. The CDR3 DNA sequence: TGCGCCAGCAGTGACGATGAGCAGTTCTTC.

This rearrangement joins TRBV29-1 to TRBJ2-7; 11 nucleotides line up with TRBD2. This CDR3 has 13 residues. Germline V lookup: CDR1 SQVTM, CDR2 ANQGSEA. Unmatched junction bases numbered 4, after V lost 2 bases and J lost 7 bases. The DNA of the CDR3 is TGCAGCGTTGAATTTAGCGGGAGGGGAGAGCAGTACTTC. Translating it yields CSVEFSGRGEQYF.